Below, 21 T cell receptor beta chains from the same sample are listed, as sequenced in a study of response to subunit inactivated influenza vaccine. Using its own MiXCR run on the RT-PCR reads, TCRdb lists one record per CDR3 protein. The sample records some 200,000 distinct CDR3 sequences, 12% being singletons. These data were likewise used in another study, on T cells expressing NK-cell markers. That study reports: Synthesis of TCR beta cDNA relied on 5'RACE template switching carrying UMIs.

Sequencing was performed on CD8+ T cells sorted from PBMCs, taken 11 to 12 days after vaccination. Source of these receptors: a man over 45 who received an inactivated influenza vaccine.

The sample holds a few counts of this clonotype. J is TRBJ2-1 and V is TRBV3-1; 9 bases fit TRBD2. The CDR3 has 15 residues. Germline CDR1 and CDR2: LGHDT and YNNKEL (reference sequence). Losses at the gene ends were 2 bases for V and 5 bases for J; bases not matched to a gene: 4. The CDR3 DNA follows: TGTGCCAGCAGCCAACTAGCGGGGTATCACAATGAGCAGTTCTTC. Its translation: CASSQLAGYHNEQFF.

The table lists this clonotype with many counts. The V gene is TRBV7-9, the J gene TRBJ2-2; 8 bases align to TRBD2. CDR1 and CDR2 (germline): SEHNR, FQNEAQ (reference sequence). This CDR3 has 17 amino acids. V gave up 5 bases and J gave up 1 base; unmatched junction bases: 9. The CDR3 is CASSPSPGGGNTGELFF. The CDR3 DNA sequence: TGTGCCAGCAGCCCCTCACCCGGGGGGGGGAACACCGGGGAGCTGTTTTTT.

The table lists this clonotype with a few counts. This sequence joins TRBV11-2 and TRBJ1-2, with D uncertain. The CDR3 is 12 residues long. V lost 1 base to trimming and J lost 6 bases, with 6 bases between them. The germline gives CDR1 SGHAT, CDR2 FQNNGV. CDR3 bases: TGTGCCAGCAGCTTAGGGAGTAATGGCTACACCTTC. It encodes CASSLGSNGYTF.

The V call is TRBV7-2, the J call TRBJ2-5; 8 positions agree with TRBD1. Germline CDR1 SGHTA, CDR2 FQGNSA. Germline trimming cut 5 bases from V and 5 bases from J; bases unmatched to any gene: 4. CDR3 length equals 13 residues. The CDR3 here is CASSRQGWETQYF. In DNA form, the CDR3 reads TGTGCCAGCAGCCGACAGGGGTGGGAGACCCAGTACTTC.

This clonotype was picked up a small number of times. V is TRBV11-2 and J is TRBJ2-2, with 8 positions matching TRBD2. Losses at the gene ends were 5 bases for V and 5 bases for J; bases not matched to a gene: 7. The CDR3 sequence is 15 residues long. Germline CDR1 is SGHAT and CDR2 is FQNNGV. The DNA of the CDR3 is TGTGCCAGCAGCCAGGCGGGGGGCGGAACCGGGGAGCTGTTTTTT. Translating gives CASSQAGGGTGELFF.

V and J are TRBV19 and TRBJ2-1; TRBD2 aligns across 9 bases. Looked up from germline, CDR1 is LNHDA and CDR2 is SQIVND (reference sequence). The CDR3 spans 15 residues. The ends lost 6 bases at V and 8 bases at J; junction bases unmatched: 11. The CDR3 spells CASRPGTSLSDEQFF. CDR3 DNA sequence: TGTGCCAGTAGACCCGGGACTAGCTTATCGGATGAGCAGTTCTTC.

This clonotype was found a few times. V usage is TRBV5-1 and J usage is TRBJ2-3, with D possibly matching TRBD2 (5 bases). Per the germline V gene, CDR1 is SGHRS and CDR2 is YFSETQ. This CDR3 has 16 amino acids. Trimming removed 0 bases at V and 0 bases at J, with 11 bases between. CDR3 in amino acids: CASSLDLATSTDTQYF. As DNA, the CDR3 is TGCGCCAGCAGCTTGGACTTAGCGACTAGCACAGATACGCAGTATTTT.

This clonotype was seen repeatedly, ten times or more. The chain is built from TRBV6-2 or TRBV6-3 and TRBJ2-7, with 7 bases that match TRBD2. V shed 2 bases, J shed 3 bases, and the junction held 1 base outside the gene matches. CDR1 is MNHEY and CDR2 is SVGEGT in the germline V gene. The CDR3 sequence is 13 residues long. In DNA form, the CDR3 reads TGTGCCAGCAGTTACGGGGGGGACTACGAGCAGTACTTC. This codes for CASSYGGDYEQYF.

V usage is TRBV19 and J usage is TRBJ1-2; D gene unclear. The germline V gene encodes CDR1 LNHDA and CDR2 SQIVND (reference sequence). The CDR3 contains 16 residues. Trimming cost V 8 bases and J 0 bases, with 19 bases left between them. The CDR3 region has the DNA TGTGCCAGTGGTACGACCGAAACTAAAGCTAACTATGGCTACACCTTC. This sequence encodes CASGTTETKANYGYTF.

The gene calls are TRBV12-3 or TRBV12-4 and TRBJ2-6, with D unresolved. V lost 1 base and J 8 bases, leaving 12 bases between the germline ends. This CDR3 is built from 15 residues. DNA for the CDR3: TGTGCCAGCAGTTTAGGACCGAGGTTGACCAACGTCCTGACTTTC. Amino acids: CASSLGPRLTNVLTF.

V and J are TRBV20-1 and TRBJ1-2; D ambiguous. The germline V gene encodes CDR1 DFQATT and CDR2 SNEGSKA (reference sequence). V lost 0 bases and J lost 0, with 5 bases in between. This CDR3 has 13 amino acids. This CDR3 is CSARESANYGYTF. The CDR3, as DNA: TGCAGTGCTAGAGAGTCAGCTAACTATGGCTACACCTTC.

The rearrangement links TRBV6-1 to TRBJ2-3; TRBD1 might be the D (6 bases). Germline CDR1 MNHNS, CDR2 SASEGT. CDR3 length equals 15 residues. V lost 6 bases, J lost 8 bases, and 21 bases lay in between. The CDR3, as DNA: TGTGCCAGCAGACCCACAGGGATCGTGACGGGTACGCAGTATTTT. It yields the protein CASRPTGIVTGTQYF.

The rearrangement joins TRBV3-1 to TRBJ1-5; a weak D match, TRBD1 (5 bases). This CDR3 has 15 residues. The ends were cut back, 3 bases at V and 4 bases at J, with 13 bases in the middle. Germline loops: CDR1 LGHDT, CDR2 YNNKEL (reference sequence). The CDR3 sequence: CASSQNGGWNQPQHF. The CDR3, as DNA: TGTGCCAGCAGCCAGAATGGGGGGTGGAATCAGCCCCAGCATTTT.

This chain links TRBV7-2 with TRBJ2-7; TRBD2 matches at 8 bases. J lost 4 bases, V lost 5 bases, and 7 bases had no gene match. This CDR3 has 14 residues. CDR1 SGHTA and CDR2 FQGNSA come from the germline V gene. CDR3 sequence reads: CASSAASGLYEQYF. In nucleotides, the CDR3 is TGTGCCAGCAGCGCCGCTAGCGGGCTATACGAGCAGTACTTC.

This clonotype was found many times. The rearrangement uses TRBV12-3 or TRBV12-4 and TRBJ2-7, with D unresolved. With 3 bases removed from V and 9 bases from J, the gap between germline ends came to 12 bases. CDR3 length equals 12 residues. The CDR3 reads CASSFFLDAQYF. DNA of the CDR3: TGTGCCAGCAGTTTCTTCCTGGACGCGCAGTACTTC.

This clonotype has at least ten counts. This rearrangement joins TRBV4-3 to TRBJ2-7; 7 bases map to TRBD2. Losses at the gene ends were 0 bases for V and 0 bases for J; bases not matched to a gene: 5. Germline-derived CDR1 and CDR2 are LGHNA and YSLEER. The CDR3 contains 16 residues. As DNA, the CDR3 is TGCGCCAGCAGCCAAGATCTGGGACTACCCTCCTACGAGCAGTACTTC. Protein sequence: CASSQDLGLPSYEQYF.

This clonotype has more than one count but fewer than ten. CDR3 nucleotides: TGTGCCAGCAGCCGGGGGAGCACCCTGTCCTACGAGCAGTACTTC. This sequence encodes CASSRGSTLSYEQYF. V and J are TRBV7-9 and TRBJ2-7; D may be TRBD2 (6 bases). The germline gives CDR1 SEHNR, CDR2 FQNEAQ (reference sequence). The CDR3 spans 15 residues. V was shortened by 5 bases and J by 1 base, with 15 bases between the two germline ends.

The rearrangement links TRBV20-1 to TRBJ2-6, with D hard to call. The germline V and J ends were trimmed by 0 bases and 0 bases, with 9 bases remaining between them. The germline V gene has CDR1 DFQATT and CDR2 SNEGSKA (reference sequence). The CDR3 is 16 amino acids. Here the CDR3 reads CSARDLWISGANVLTF. CDR3 coding DNA: TGCAGTGCTAGAGATCTTTGGATCTCTGGGGCCAACGTCCTGACTTTC.

This clonotype appeared many times. V is TRBV12-3 or TRBV12-4 and J is TRBJ2-1; no clear D. V was clipped by 1 base and J by 6 bases, with 4 bases between them. The CDR3 spans 12 residues. CDR3 nucleotides: TGTGCCAGCAGTTTAGGGAGCAATGAGCAGTTCTTC. It encodes CASSLGSNEQFF.

There are a few counts of this clonotype. V is TRBV28 and J is TRBJ2-7; 9 bases agree with TRBD2. CDR1 is MDHEN, CDR2 SYDVKM, per germline. Germline trimming cut 4 bases from V and 3 bases from J; bases unmatched to any gene: 4. The CDR3 extends over 14 amino acids. The CDR3 nucleotides read TGTGCCAGCAGTTATAGCGGGAGTGGCTACGAGCAGTACTTC. Its translation is CASSYSGSGYEQYF.

This clonotype has a handful of counts. The chain has TRBV18 and TRBJ1-5; D remains unclear. V lost 1 base, J lost 2 bases, and 12 bases lay in between. The CDR3 is 16 amino acids. Germline values: CDR1 KGHSH, CDR2 LQKENI. CDR3 protein: CASSPLPPSRNQPQHF. The CDR3, as DNA: TGTGCCAGCTCACCACTCCCACCCAGCCGCAATCAGCCCCAGCATTTT.